Below, one T cell receptor beta chain is given with its context. This entry belongs to a study of T cell responses to AZD1222 COVID-19 vaccine. TCRdb keeps only in-frame clones here, not all; method: immunoSEQ multiplex PCR. The table shows roughly 180,000 clones, with roughly 94% occurring only once. The sequence came from an adult who received the AZD1222 COVID-19 vaccine. Specimen: peripheral blood, collected 28 days after the second AZD1222 dose.

The CDR3 here is CASSLLIAGSYEQYF. In DNA form, the CDR3 reads TGTGCCAGCAGCTTATTGATAGCGGGGTCCTACGAGCAGTACTTC. V gene TRBV7-9 combines with J gene TRBJ2-7, with TRBD2 identical over 8 bases. This CDR3 is 15 amino acids long. Germline lookup yields CDR1 SEHNR and CDR2 FQNEAQ (reference sequence). Trimming at V came to 2 bases and at J to 1 base, leaving 4 bases not matched to a gene.